What follows are 19 T cell receptor beta chains derived from one specimen sequenced in a study of early T cells in non-severe SARS-CoV-2 infection. TCRdb redid the calling of the 5' RACE reads with MiXCR, one entry per CDR3 protein. The sample comprises under 95,000 distinct CDR3 sequences, about 16% of which are singletons, and around 6% rests with the top ten. The sequenced sample was whole blood. Receptors originate from an adult who was a healthcare worker with PCR-confirmed SARS-CoV-2 infection or an uninfected control (not recorded which).

This clonotype was observed at least ten times. V usage is TRBV20-1 and J usage is TRBJ2-3; 7 positions match TRBD2. The CDR3 contains 11 residues. The V gene's germline CDR1 is DFQATT and CDR2 SNEGSKA (reference sequence). The CDR3 spells CIAGDTDTQYF. The DNA for the CDR3 is TGCATTGCGGGAGACACAGATACGCAGTATTTT.

The V and J genes are TRBV7-9 and TRBJ2-5; D is uncertain. This CDR3 is built from 18 residues. Germline lookup yields CDR1 SEHNR and CDR2 FQNEAQ (reference sequence). V lost 1 base and J 2 bases, leaving 20 bases between the germline ends. The CDR3 coding sequence is TGTGCCAGCAGCTTAGTTCTAGTGCTACAACATAATCAAGAGACCCAGTACTTC. Protein: CASSLVLVLQHNQETQYF.

Comments on this clonotype: As the CDR3 is not closed by the conserved phenylalanine or tryptophan, this likely results from a read error. The V call is TRBV19, the J call TRBJ2-6; possible D gene TRBD1, 6 bases. Trimming took 5 bases from V and 0 from J, leaving 14 bases between them. Germline-derived CDR1 and CDR2 are LNHDA and SQIVND (reference sequence). The CDR3 is 17 residues long. CDR3 nucleotides: TGTGCCAGTAGTCGGACAGCTAGCCGCTCTGGGGCCAACGTCCTGACTTCC. It specifies CASSRTASRSGANVLTS.

This chain links TRBV7-2 with TRBJ1-2, with unresolved D. The CDR3 extends over 14 amino acids. V lost 5 bases to trimming and J lost 4 bases, with 14 bases between them. Per the germline V gene, CDR1 is SGHTA and CDR2 is FQGNSA. The CDR3 loop is CASSPRTDGYGYTF. The CDR3 nucleotides are TGTGCCAGCAGCCCGCGAACGGACGGCTATGGCTACACCTTC.

This clonotype was observed a handful of times. The chain links TRBV10-1 to TRBJ2-7, with 14 bases lining up with TRBD2. The V segment lost 5 bases and the J segment 2 bases; nucleotides outside the gene matches: 5. Germline loops: CDR1 WNHNN, CDR2 SYGVQD (reference sequence). The CDR3 runs to 16 residues. CDR3 sequence: CASSTGTSGSPYEQYF. CDR3 nucleotides: TGCGCCAGCAGTACAGGGACTAGCGGGAGCCCCTACGAGCAGTACTTC.

This clonotype was seen a few times. This chain connects TRBV7-9 to TRBJ2-7, with a possible D match to TRBD2 (6 bases). V gave up 5 bases and J gave up 5 bases, with 10 bases separating them. Germline CDR1 is SEHNR and CDR2 is FQNEAQ (reference sequence). The length of the CDR3 is 12 residues. CDR3 loop: CASSGPGDEQYF. For the CDR3, the DNA is TGTGCCAGCAGCGGACCGGGAGACGAGCAGTACTTC.

The V gene is TRBV11-2, the J gene TRBJ2-3, with D perhaps TRBD1 (6 bases). The CDR3 is made up of 13 amino acids. The germline gives CDR1 SGHAT, CDR2 FQNNGV. V was trimmed by 7 bases and J by 0 bases, leaving 8 bases between them. CDR3 sequence: CASTGVSTDTQYF. Written as DNA, the CDR3 is TGTGCCAGCACAGGGGTTAGCACAGATACGCAGTATTTT.

This clonotype was seen only a few times. The rearrangement links TRBV20-1 to TRBJ2-3, with D maybe TRBD2 (6 bases). CDR1 and CDR2 from the germline V gene are DFQATT and SNEGSKA (reference sequence). V was pared by 1 base and J by 2 bases, with 10 bases between. The CDR3 consists of 14 residues. This CDR3 is CSARAGGATDTQYF. The CDR3 DNA is TGCAGTGCTAGAGCGGGCGGGGCCACAGATACGCAGTATTTT.

This chain uses TRBV27 with TRBJ2-1; TRBD1 matches at 7 bases. V gave up 3 bases and J gave up 4 bases; unmatched junction bases: 15. CDR1 and CDR2 (germline): MNHEY, SMNVEV (reference sequence). The CDR3 loop spans 18 amino acids. The CDR3 bases are TGTGCCAGCAGTTTGGGCTCTCCCGGGACAGCCGCTTACAATGAGCAGTTCTTC. Residues: CASSLGSPGTAAYNEQFF.

This clonotype has a count of ten or more. CDR3 sequence: CASSPGLAGGLSGANVLTF. CDR3 bases: TGCGCCAGCAGCCCGGGACTAGCGGGAGGACTTTCTGGGGCCAACGTCCTGACTTTC. This sequence joins TRBV4-3 and TRBJ2-6; 15 bases are shared with TRBD2. The germline V gene encodes CDR1 LGHNA and CDR2 YSLEER. The length of the CDR3 is 19 residues. V lost 4 bases to trimming and J lost 1 base; unmatched junction nucleotides: 5.

DNA for the CDR3: TGTGCCATCAGGGACAGCAATCAGCCCCAGCATTTT. Amino acid sequence: CAIRDSNQPQHF. The chain recombines TRBV10-3 with TRBJ1-5; D is unclear. V was shortened by 6 bases and J by 1 base, with 4 bases between the two germline ends. Germline V gene data show CDR1 as ENHRY and CDR2 as SYGVKD. This CDR3 is 12 amino acids long.

V is TRBV7-2 and J is TRBJ2-2; D remains unclear. The CDR3 has 12 residues. Trimming left V 5 bases short and J 5 bases short, with 6 bases between. Germline V gene data show CDR1 as SGHTA and CDR2 as FQGNSA. The CDR3 is CASSQQTGELFF. CDR3 DNA: TGTGCCAGCAGCCAACAGACCGGGGAGCTGTTTTTT. The full variable domain, its missing parts supplied by reference TRBV7-2 and TRBJ2-2, is GAGVSQSPSNKVTEKGKDVELRCDPISGHTALYWYRQSLGQGLEFLIYFQGNSAPDKSGLPSDRFSAERTGGSVSTLTIQRTQQEDSAVYLCASSQQTGELFFGEGSRLTVL.

The gene calls are TRBV9 and TRBJ2-2; D unclear. The CDR3 has 14 amino acids. From germline, CDR1 is SGDLS and CDR2 YYNGEE. The V and J ends lost 3 bases and 3 bases respectively, with 9 bases between them. Here the CDR3 DNA reads TGTGCCAGCAGCGCCAGCGAGTACACCGGGGAGCTGTTTTTT. It specifies CASSASEYTGELFF.

In this sample, this clonotype turned up a few times. This sequence joins TRBV2 and TRBJ2-7; D perhaps matches TRBD2 (5 bases). Trimming pared 7 bases from V and 0 bases from J, leaving 16 bases between. This CDR3 is built from 15 residues. Germline-derived CDR1 and CDR2 are SNHLY and FYNNEI. The CDR3 spells CASKRSVASSYEQYF. DNA of the CDR3: TGTGCCAGCAAGCGGAGCGTAGCGAGCTCCTACGAGCAGTACTTC.

The V and J genes are TRBV30 and TRBJ1-5; D is perhaps TRBD1 (6 bases). Germline-derived CDR1 and CDR2 are GTSNPN and SVGIG (reference sequence). V lost 3 bases to trimming and J lost 4 bases, with 10 bases between them. There are 13 residues in the CDR3. The CDR3 reads CAWRGQPNQPQHF. The CDR3 nucleotides read TGTGCCTGGAGAGGACAGCCAAATCAGCCCCAGCATTTT.

This rearrangement joins TRBV11-3 to TRBJ2-1; 11 nucleotides match TRBD2. Germline CDR1 is SGHNT and CDR2 is YENEEA. V trimming: 0 bases; J trimming: 7 bases; junction bases outside the gene matches: 11. CDR3 length: 18 amino acids. CDR3 nucleotide sequence: TGTGCCAGCAGCTTAGATGAGGCGGGTAGCGGGAGGGGGAATGAGCAGTTCTTC. This gives the protein CASSLDEAGSGRGNEQFF.

This clonotype showed up just a few times. The V gene is TRBV13, the J gene TRBJ2-4, with D possibly matching TRBD2 (5 bases). CDR1 is PRHDT, CDR2 FYEKMQ, per germline (reference sequence). The CDR3 has 17 amino acids. V lost 1 base and J 2 bases, leaving 15 bases between the germline ends. CDR3 bases: TGTGCCAGCAGCTTAGTAGGCGTCGGGGTGTCCAAAAACATTCAGTACTTC. It specifies CASSLVGVGVSKNIQYF.

In this sample, this clonotype turned up a few times. The V call is TRBV5-8, the J call TRBJ2-5, with a tentative D call TRBD2 (6 bases). The CDR3 covers 13 residues. The V gene's germline CDR1 is SGHTS and CDR2 YDEGEE. Between the trimmed V and J ends, which lost 6 bases and 5 bases, there was a span of 14 bases. CDR3 sequence (DNA): TGTGCCAGCAACATGCCGGGAGTGGAGACCCAGTACTTC. This gives the protein CASNMPGVETQYF.

V is TRBV29-1 and J is TRBJ2-2; D is possibly TRBD2 (8 bases). The V end lost 7 bases, the J end lost 2 bases, and 17 bases lay between the germline ends. In germline, CDR1 is SQVTM, CDR2 ANQGSEA. CDR3 length: 15 residues. CDR3 sequence reads: CSAGGGLPNTGELFF. CDR3 bases: TGCAGCGCGGGAGGGGGCCTCCCCAACACCGGGGAGCTGTTTTTT.